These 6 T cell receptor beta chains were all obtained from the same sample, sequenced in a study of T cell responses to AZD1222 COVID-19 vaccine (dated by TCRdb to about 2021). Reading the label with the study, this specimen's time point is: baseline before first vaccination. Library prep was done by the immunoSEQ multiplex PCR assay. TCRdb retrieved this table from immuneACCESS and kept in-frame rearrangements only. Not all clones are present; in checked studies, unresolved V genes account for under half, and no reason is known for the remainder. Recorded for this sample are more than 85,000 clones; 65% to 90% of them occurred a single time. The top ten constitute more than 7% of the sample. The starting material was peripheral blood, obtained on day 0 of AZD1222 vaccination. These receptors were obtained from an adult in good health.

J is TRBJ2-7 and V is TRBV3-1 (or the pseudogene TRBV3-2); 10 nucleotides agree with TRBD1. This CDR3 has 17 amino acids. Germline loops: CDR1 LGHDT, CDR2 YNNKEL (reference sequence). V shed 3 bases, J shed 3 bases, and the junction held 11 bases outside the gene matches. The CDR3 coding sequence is TGTGCCAGCAGCCACCCCCCAGGGGACAGGGGTTTCTACGAGCAGTACTTC. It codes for CASSHPPGDRGFYEQYF.

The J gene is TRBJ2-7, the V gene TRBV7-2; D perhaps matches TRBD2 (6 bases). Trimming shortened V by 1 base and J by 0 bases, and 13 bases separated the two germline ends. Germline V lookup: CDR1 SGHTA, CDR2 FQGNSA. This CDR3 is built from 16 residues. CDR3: CASSLGGTSISYEQYF. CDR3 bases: TGTGCCAGCAGCTTAGGGGGGACTTCCATCTCCTACGAGCAGTACTTC.

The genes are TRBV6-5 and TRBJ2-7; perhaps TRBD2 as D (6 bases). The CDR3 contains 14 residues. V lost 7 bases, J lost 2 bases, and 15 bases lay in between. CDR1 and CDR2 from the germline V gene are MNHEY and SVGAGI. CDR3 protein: CASNYRTIPYEQYF. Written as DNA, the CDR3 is TGTGCCAGCAACTACAGGACTATCCCCTACGAGCAGTACTTC.

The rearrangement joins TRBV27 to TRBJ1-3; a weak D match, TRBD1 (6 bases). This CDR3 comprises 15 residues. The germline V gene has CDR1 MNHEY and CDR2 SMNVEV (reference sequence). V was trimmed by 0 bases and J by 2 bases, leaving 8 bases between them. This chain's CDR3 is CASSLSGDTGNTIYF. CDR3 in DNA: TGTGCCAGCAGTTTATCCGGGGACACTGGAAACACCATATATTTT.

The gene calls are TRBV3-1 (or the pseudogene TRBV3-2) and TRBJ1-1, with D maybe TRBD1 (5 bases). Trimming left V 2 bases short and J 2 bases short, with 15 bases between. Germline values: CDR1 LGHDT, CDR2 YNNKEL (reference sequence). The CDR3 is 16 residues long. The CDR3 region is CASSQRAGEYNTEAFF. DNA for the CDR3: TGTGCCAGCAGCCAAAGGGCGGGGGAGTATAACACTGAAGCTTTCTTT.

The CDR3 sequence is CAWTPYRQLNTEAFF. CDR3 nucleotides: TGTGCCTGGACCCCATACAGGCAGTTGAACACTGAAGCTTTCTTT. V usage is TRBV30 and J usage is TRBJ1-1; D possibly corresponds to TRBD1 (5 bases). This CDR3 region has 15 residues. Germline CDR1 reads GTSNPN; CDR2 reads SVGIG (reference sequence). V was clipped by 4 bases and J by 0 bases, with 15 bases between them.